Shown below are 27 T cell receptor beta chains from a single sample sequenced in a study of blood T cell repertoires in COVID-19 (dated by TCRdb to 2020 to 2022). Libraries came from the immunoSEQ multiplex PCR assay. In its TCRdb copy, this immuneACCESS table keeps in-frame sequences only and misses some clones. Where compared with another copy, unresolved V genes explain less than half of these, and the others have no known cause. Counted in this sample were 98,000 or so clones; 70% to 85% of them appeared once. The top ten hold approximately 3.4% of the sample. The specimen was peripheral blood. These receptors originate from an elderly woman with active or convalescent COVID-19.

This clone came up once. This chain connects TRBV7-2 to TRBJ1-2; D gene unclear. Deletions cut 6 bases from V and 8 bases from J, with 19 bases between. There are 14 residues in the CDR3. Looked up from germline, CDR1 is SGHTA and CDR2 is FQGNSA. CDR3 loop: CASSKQPTGEGYTF. The DNA of the CDR3 is TGTGCCAGCAGTAAGCAGCCGACTGGCGAGGGCTACACCTTC.

The chain links TRBV6-2 or TRBV6-3 to TRBJ2-3, with TRBD1 as a possible D gene (6 bases). Germline CDR1 and CDR2: MNHEY and SVGEGT. The length of the CDR3 is 13 residues. Trimming removed 5 bases from V and 5 bases from J, with 11 bases in between. The CDR3 sequence is CASSTRGQDTQYF. In DNA, the CDR3 is TGTGCCAGCAGTACCAGGGGACAAGATACGCAGTATTTT.

There are a few counts of this clone. The chain recombines TRBV2 with TRBJ1-6, with 7 bases lining up with TRBD1. The CDR3 sequence is 15 residues long. The germline gives CDR1 SNHLY, CDR2 FYNNEI. The ends lost 6 bases at V and 8 bases at J; junction bases unmatched: 10. CDR3 nucleotide sequence: TGTGCCAGCAGGACGGGACAGCTCTCGGATTCACCCCTCCACTTT. Amino acid sequence: CASRTGQLSDSPLHF.

Ten or more counts support this clone. The chain recombines TRBV19 with TRBJ1-2; 8 nucleotides match TRBD1. The trim removed 7 bases at V and 3 bases at J, leaving 7 bases unmatched. This CDR3 contains 14 residues. CDR1 and CDR2 (germline): LNHDA, SQIVND (reference sequence). The CDR3 DNA follows: TGTGCCAGTACCCGACAGGGGAGGGACTATGGCTACACCTTC. Its protein is CASTRQGRDYGYTF. The full variable domain, in which reference TRBV19 and TRBJ1-2 provide the parts outside the CDR3, is DGGITQSPKYLFRKEGQNVTLSCEQNLNHDAMYWYRQDPGQGLRLIYYSQIVNDFQKGDIAEGYSVSREKKESFPLTVTSAQKNPTAFYLCASTRQGRDYGYTFGSGTRLTVV.

The V call is TRBV2, the J call TRBJ1-2, with TRBD1 matching 7 bases. The CDR3 loop spans 11 amino acids. The germline V gene encodes CDR1 SNHLY and CDR2 FYNNEI. V shed 6 bases, J shed 10 bases, and the junction held 5 bases outside the gene matches. The CDR3 DNA follows: TGTGCCAGCAGGAGACAGGGCCTCTACACCTTC. Protein: CASRRQGLYTF.

This chain uses TRBV18 with TRBJ1-1; TRBD1 is a possible D gene (6 bases). This CDR3 is built from 14 residues. V gave up 4 bases and J gave up 4 bases, with 13 bases separating them. Germline V lookup: CDR1 KGHSH, CDR2 LQKENI. The CDR3 is CASSREQGTTEAFF. CDR3 sequence (DNA): TGTGCCAGCTCACGTGAACAGGGCACCACTGAAGCTTTCTTT. Together with reference TRBV18 and TRBJ1-1, the CDR3 gives the full variable domain: NAGVMQNPRHLVRRRGQEARLRCSPMKGHSHVYWYRQLPEEGLKFMVYLQKENIIDESGMPKERFSAEFPKEGPSILRIQQVVRGDSAAYFCASSREQGTTEAFFGQGTRLTVV.

The CDR3: CASSQTQALYNSPLHF. DNA for the CDR3: TGTGCCAGCAGCCAAACACAGGCACTTTATAATTCACCCCTCCACTTT. This chain links TRBV3-1 (or the pseudogene TRBV3-2) with TRBJ1-6; maybe TRBD1 (5 bases). V was trimmed by 2 bases and J by 4 bases, leaving 12 bases between them. The CDR3 consists of 16 residues. The germline V gene encodes CDR1 LGHDT and CDR2 YNNKEL (reference sequence).

The chain is built from TRBV9 and TRBJ2-7; 9 bases align to TRBD1. Germline CDR1 SGDLS, CDR2 YYNGEE. CDR3 length: 15 residues. J lost 2 bases, V lost 4 bases, and 7 bases had no gene match. CDR3 loop: CASSPRDRAPYEQYF. Written as DNA, the CDR3 is TGTGCCAGCAGCCCAAGGGACAGGGCCCCCTACGAGCAGTACTTC.

The rearrangement links TRBV3-1 (or the pseudogene TRBV3-2) to TRBJ2-1; the match to TRBD2 covers 11 bases. The CDR3 covers 15 residues. CDR1 is LGHDT and CDR2 is YNNKEL in the germline V gene (reference sequence). V lost 3 bases, J lost 8 bases, and 6 bases stayed unmatched. This CDR3 is CASSHFGTSGDEQFF. The CDR3 region has the DNA TGTGCCAGCAGCCATTTTGGGACTAGCGGCGATGAGCAGTTCTTC.

This clone was seen only once. The chain links TRBV7-2 to TRBJ2-1, with TRBD2 matching 11 bases. The trim removed 5 bases at V and 4 bases at J, leaving 4 bases unmatched. CDR1 and CDR2 from the germline V gene are SGHTA and FQGNSA. The CDR3 has 15 amino acids. The CDR3 coding sequence is TGTGCCAGCAGCAATCTAGCGGGAGGATACAATGAGCAGTTCTTC. Its translation: CASSNLAGGYNEQFF.

This sequence joins TRBV3-1 (or the pseudogene TRBV3-2) and TRBJ2-1, with D unclear. Trimming shortened V by 4 bases and J by 4 bases, and 14 bases separated the two germline ends. CDR1 and CDR2 from the germline V gene are LGHDT and YNNKEL (reference sequence). The CDR3 extends over 15 amino acids. The CDR3 bases are TGTGCCAGCAGCCTAGACCCTTTCCTTTACAATGAGCAGTTCTTC. Its protein is CASSLDPFLYNEQFF.

This chain links TRBV24-1 with TRBJ2-2; a weak D match, TRBD1 (6 bases). This CDR3 region has 16 residues. V lost 5 bases, J lost 4 bases, and 16 bases lay in between. Germline values: CDR1 KGHDR, CDR2 SFDVKD. The CDR3 DNA is TGTGCCACCAGTGGCGCGCAGGGGTGGCTCACCGGGGAGCTGTTTTTT. Amino acid sequence: CATSGAQGWLTGELFF.

This sequence joins TRBV25-1 and TRBJ1-5; TRBD1 aligns across 12 bases. Looked up from germline, CDR1 is MGHDK and CDR2 is SYGVNS. The CDR3 totals 16 residues. V shed 4 bases and J 6 bases; nucleotides not matched to a gene: 7. The CDR3 sequence is CASSGPGQGAGQPQHF. The DNA for the CDR3 is TGTGCCAGCAGTGGGCCGGGACAGGGGGCGGGTCAGCCCCAGCATTTT.

V usage is TRBV6-5 and J usage is TRBJ1-5; TRBD1 aligns across 7 bases. This CDR3 region has 15 residues. The germline CDR1 and CDR2 sequences are MNHEY and SVGAGI. Trimming at V came to 8 bases and at J to 4 bases, leaving 11 bases not matched to a gene. The DNA for the CDR3 is TGTGCCAGCCGACTTTATGACAGGGAAAATCAGCCCCAGCATTTT. Its translation is CASRLYDRENQPQHF.

V usage is TRBV18 and J usage is TRBJ1-1, with TRBD1 identical over 8 bases. Germline CDR1 KGHSH, CDR2 LQKENI. Trimming removed 6 bases from V and 1 base from J; junction bases left unmatched: 13. The CDR3 covers 17 residues. The CDR3 spells CASSKSKDRGRNTEAFF. CDR3 nucleotides: TGTGCCAGCTCTAAGTCAAAAGACAGGGGCAGGAACACTGAAGCTTTCTTT.

This clone appeared a single time. The chain combines TRBV6-6 with TRBJ2-7, with D possibly TRBD1 on 5 matching bases. The CDR3 length is 15 residues. The germline V gene has CDR1 MNHNY and CDR2 SVGAGI (reference sequence). The V gene lost 7 bases and the J gene lost 2 bases, with 18 bases spanning the gap. The CDR3 reads CASTYEIGAPYEQYF. The CDR3 coding sequence is TGTGCCAGCACCTACGAGATAGGGGCCCCCTACGAGCAGTACTTC.

This clone was detected once. The chain couples TRBV18 to TRBJ1-5; D uncertain. V shed 5 bases and J shed 4 bases, with 27 bases lying between them. The CDR3 is 19 amino acids. The V gene's germline CDR1 is KGHSH and CDR2 LQKENI. This chain's CDR3 is CASSGLAPTGREQNQPQHF. Here the CDR3 DNA reads TGTGCCAGCTCAGGACTTGCCCCCACCGGACGGGAGCAAAATCAGCCCCAGCATTTT.

This clone was counted only a few times. The J gene is TRBJ2-1, the V gene TRBV19; weak D call: TRBD1 (6 bases). CDR3 length: 14 amino acids. Per the germline V gene, CDR1 is LNHDA and CDR2 is SQIVND (reference sequence). V lost 3 bases and J lost 7, with 13 bases in between. The chain's CDR3 is CASSMANRVNEQFF. CDR3 sequence (DNA): TGTGCCAGTAGTATGGCGAACAGGGTGAATGAGCAGTTCTTC.

This sequence joins TRBV11-2 and TRBJ2-1, with 15 bases fitting TRBD2. The J segment lost 4 bases and the V segment lost 5 bases, leaving 6 bases of the junction unmatched. CDR1 and CDR2 (germline): SGHAT, FQNNGV. This CDR3 spans 17 amino acids. CDR3 DNA sequence: TGTGCCAGCAGCGGGACTAGCGGGGGGTTAGGGTACAATGAGCAGTTCTTC. Its protein is CASSGTSGGLGYNEQFF.

The CDR3 sequence: CASSLAGQGAAGYTF. The CDR3 DNA reads TGTGCCAGCAGTTTAGCTGGACAGGGGGCCGCTGGCTACACCTTC. The chain combines TRBV28 with TRBJ1-2; 11 bases fit TRBD1. V lost 2 bases to trimming and J lost 7 bases; unmatched junction nucleotides: 6. The CDR3 consists of 15 residues. The germline V gene encodes CDR1 MDHEN and CDR2 SYDVKM.

Only one count was recorded for this clone. The genes are TRBV6-1 and TRBJ2-1, with 10 bases aligning to TRBD2. CDR1 is MNHNS, CDR2 SASEGT, per germline. V shed 4 bases, J shed 3 bases, and the junction held 9 bases outside the gene matches. The CDR3 contains 17 residues. DNA of the CDR3: TGTGCCAGCAGTGGAGTCCGACTAGCGGGTTACTACAATGAGCAGTTCTTC. It yields the protein CASSGVRLAGYYNEQFF.

The chain employs TRBV4-2 and TRBJ2-2; tentative D call: TRBD1 (5 bases). Per the germline V gene, CDR1 is LGHNA and CDR2 is YNFKEQ. V lost 3 bases and J lost 4, with 9 bases in between. The length of the CDR3 is 14 residues. The CDR3 nucleotides read TGTGCCAGCAGCCAGGGGCGACTCACCGGGGAGCTGTTTTTT. Translation gives CASSQGRLTGELFF.

CDR3 amino acids: CATSRDVTGFYGYTF. The CDR3 region has the DNA TGTGCCACCAGCAGAGACGTGACAGGGTTCTATGGCTACACCTTC. The chain links TRBV15 to TRBJ1-2; 7 bases align to TRBD1. The length of the CDR3 is 15 residues. Germline V gene lookup returns CDR1 LNHNV and CDR2 YYDKDF (reference sequence). V lost 0 bases, J lost 4 bases, and 5 bases stayed unmatched.

V is TRBV27 and J is TRBJ2-1; 7 bases map to TRBD1. The V and J ends lost 6 bases and 4 bases, in that order; junction bases with no gene match: 12. The germline V gene has CDR1 MNHEY and CDR2 SMNVEV (reference sequence). CDR3 size: 16 residues. This CDR3 is CASSLTGQRVYNEQFF. CDR3 nucleotides: TGTGCCAGCAGCCTGACGGGACAGAGAGTATACAATGAGCAGTTCTTC.

The V gene is TRBV28, the J gene TRBJ1-1; D gene unclear. There are 13 residues in the CDR3. V was shortened by 1 base and J by 1 base, with 4 bases between the two germline ends. The germline gives CDR1 MDHEN, CDR2 SYDVKM. DNA for the CDR3: TGTGCCAGCAGTTTATCAAAGAACACTGAAGCTTTCTTT. This gives the protein CASSLSKNTEAFF.

This clone was recorded a few times. The V gene is TRBV3-1 (or the pseudogene TRBV3-2), the J gene TRBJ1-6; D remains unclear. The CDR3 has 13 residues. V was pared by 2 bases and J by 6 bases, with 5 bases between. The V gene's germline CDR1 is LGHDT and CDR2 YNNKEL (reference sequence). CDR3 sequence: CASSQMANSPLHF. CDR3 DNA sequence: TGTGCCAGCAGCCAAATGGCTAATTCACCCCTCCACTTT.

The genes are TRBV4-1 and TRBJ1-1, with 9 positions matching TRBD1. The length of the CDR3 is 17 residues. Germline trimming cut 5 bases from V and 2 bases from J; bases unmatched to any gene: 12. Germline CDR1 MGHRA, CDR2 YSYEKL. The CDR3 here is CASSNPGQGKRNTEAFF. CDR3 DNA: TGCGCCAGCAGCAATCCGGGACAGGGTAAGAGAAACACTGAAGCTTTCTTT.